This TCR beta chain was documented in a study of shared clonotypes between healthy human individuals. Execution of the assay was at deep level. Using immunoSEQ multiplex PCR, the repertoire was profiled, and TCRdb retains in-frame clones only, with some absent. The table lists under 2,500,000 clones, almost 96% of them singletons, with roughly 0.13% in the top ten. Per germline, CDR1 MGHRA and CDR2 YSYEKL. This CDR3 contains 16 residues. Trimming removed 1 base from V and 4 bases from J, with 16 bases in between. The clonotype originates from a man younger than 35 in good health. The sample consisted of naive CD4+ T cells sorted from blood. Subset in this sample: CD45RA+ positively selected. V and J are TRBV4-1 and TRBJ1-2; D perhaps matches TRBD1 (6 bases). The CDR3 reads CASSQVVQGTIYGYTF. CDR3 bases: TGCGCCAGCAGCCAAGTGGTCCAGGGGACTATCTATGGCTACACCTTC.